Listed below are T cell receptor beta chains from one sample, sequenced in a study of blood T cells in healthy people across ages. TCRdb recomputed calls from the 5' RACE reads with MiXCR, one row per CDR3 protein. The data contain some 1.5 million distinct CDR3 sequences, 35% to 45% of them seen just once; the ten biggest clones take up around 4%. The sequencing input was blood. The receptors stem from a woman between 18 and 29 years old in good health. CDR3s include the opening cysteine and the closing phenylalanine or tryptophan. The order of the fields is clone size, V gene, J gene, D gene, CDR3 protein, CDR3 DNA. The D gene is left open where the match is weak. Only part of the rows carry a size: once, few, many, or a class if the clone is expanded.

>-|TRBV5-1|TRBJ2-5|TRBD2
CASSHWASGSGETQYF
TGCGCCAGCAGCCATTGGGCTAGCGGGAGTGGGGAGACCCAGTACTTC
>-|TRBV25-1|TRBJ2-2|-
CASSDSGGRTVELFF
TGTGCCAGTAGTGATTCCGGGGGAAGGACCGTGGAGCTGTTTTTT
>-|TRBV2|TRBJ1-5|-
CASSRDWGGSQPRHF
TGTGCCAGCTCTCGGGATTGGGGGGGCAGTCAGCCCCGGCATTTT
>-|TRBV7-2|TRBJ2-7|TRBD1
CASSPSLWTGNTYEQYF
TGTGCCAGCAGCCCTAGCCTTTGGACAGGGAATACCTACGAGCAGTACTTC
>-|TRBV15|TRBJ2-3|TRBD2
CATSRGTSGRDTQYF
TGTGCCACCAGCAGGGGGACTAGCGGGAGAGATACGCAGTATTTT
>-|TRBV24-1|TRBJ1-5|-
CATSQGSHQPQHF
TGTGCCACCAGCCAGGGTTCGCATCAGCCCCAGCATTTT
>few|TRBV12-3/TRBV12-4|TRBJ1-5|-
CASSWRTWAPQHF
TGTGCCAGCAGTTGGAGGACATGGGCGCCCCAGCATTTT
>few|TRBV7-2|TRBJ1-5|TRBD1
CASSLVGTEFNQPQHF
TGTGCCAGCAGCCTAGTAGGGACAGAATTCAATCAGCCCCAGCATTTT
>-|TRBV4-3|TRBJ2-3|-
CASSQDAVPTDTQYF
TGCGCCAGCAGCCAAGATGCCGTACCCACAGATACGCAGTATTTT
>few|TRBV14|TRBJ1-4|-
CASSQVLREKLFF
TGTGCCAGCAGCCAAGTTCTCCGCGAAAAACTGTTTTTT
>-|TRBV29-1|TRBJ2-5|-
CSVRLGSETQYF
TGCAGCGTTCGGCTGGGGTCGGAGACCCAGTACTTC
>-|TRBV6-2/TRBV6-3|TRBJ2-7|TRBD2
CASRMTSGLSSYEQYF
TGTGCCAGCAGGATGACTAGCGGGCTTTCCTCCTACGAGCAGTACTTC
>few|TRBV6-2/TRBV6-3|TRBJ2-5|TRBD2
CASSYFGTSRETQYF
TGTGCCAGCAGTTACTTCGGGACTAGTCGTGAGACCCAGTACTTC
>-|TRBV7-2|TRBJ1-2|-
CASSSYRDYYGNTF
TGTGCCAGCAGCTCATACAGGGATTACTATGGCAACACCTTC
>-|TRBV2|TRBJ2-5|-
CASREGTANLEQYF
TGTGCCAGCAGGGAGGGGACAGCTAACTTGGAGCAGTACTTC
>-|TRBV7-9|TRBJ2-7|-
CASSAPAVSYEQYF
TGTGCCAGCAGCGCCCCGGCGGTTTCCTACGAGCAGTACTTC